The rows below give T cell receptor beta chains drawn from one sample of a study of CD8 T cells in ankylosing spondylitis. One entry per CDR3 protein results from TCRdb running MiXCR on the 5' RACE reads. The sample lists 750,000 to 850,000 distinct CDR3 sequences; approximately 12% were seen once. Input material: blood, either unsorted or a sorted T cell fraction (not recorded which). These receptors originate from a male donor with ankylosing spondylitis. The CDR3 runs from the conserved cysteine through the conserved F or W. The D gene is left open where the match is weak. Rows may omit the clone size; those that give it use once, few, many or a size class.

v_gene	d_gene	abundance	j_gene	CDR3aa	CDR3nt
TRBV12-3/TRBV12-4	NA	NA	TRBJ2-5	CASSLGGRAVRETQYF	TGTGCCAGCAGTTTAGGGGGCAGGGCGGTGCGGGAGACCCAGTACTTC
TRBV4-3	NA	NA	TRBJ2-2	CASSQVWGGEAGELFF	TGCGCCAGCAGCCAAGTATGGGGCGGGGAGGCCGGGGAGCTGTTTTTT
TRBV18	TRBD1	few	TRBJ1-2	CASSPGTDANYGYTF	TGTGCCAGCTCACCAGGGACAGACGCTAACTATGGCTACACCTTC
TRBV3-1	NA	NA	TRBJ2-7	CASSPFNSYEQYF	TGTGCCAGCAGCCCTTTCAACTCCTACGAGCAGTACTTC
TRBV7-9	NA	few	TRBJ2-7	CASSFARYEQYF	TGTGCCAGCAGCTTTGCCCGCTACGAGCAGTACTTC
TRBV28	NA	few	TRBJ1-5	CASSFLRRGNQPQHF	TGTGCCAGCAGTTTTCTACGTAGGGGCAATCAGCCCCAGCATTTT
TRBV7-2	NA	NA	TRBJ2-7	CASSLVRQGLSYEQYF	TGTGCCAGCAGCTTAGTTCGGCAGGGGCTATCCTACGAGCAGTACTTC
TRBV5-1	NA	many	TRBJ1-3	CASSLDSSGNTIYF	TGCGCCAGCAGCTTGGACAGCTCTGGAAACACCATATATTTT
TRBV20-1	NA	many	TRBJ1-2	CSALRGPDGYTF	TGCAGTGCTCTCCGGGGGCCGGATGGCTACACCTTC
TRBV12-3/TRBV12-4	NA	few	TRBJ2-5	CASSFVLSTQYF	TGTGCCAGCAGTTTTGTATTGTCGACCCAGTACTTC
TRBV5-1	NA	few	TRBJ1-2	CASSLGSINYGYTF	TGCGCCAGCAGCTTGGGATCCATTAACTATGGCTACACCTTC
TRBV20-1	TRBD1	NA	TRBJ2-6	CSASGQGSGANVLTF	TGCAGTGCTTCTGGACAGGGCTCTGGGGCCAACGTCCTGACTTTC
TRBV20-1	NA	many	TRBJ1-6	CSARGENSPLHF	TGCAGTGCTAGAGGGGAAAATTCACCCCTCCACTTT
TRBV5-6	TRBD1	NA	TRBJ2-1	CASSRLDRAANEQFF	TGTGCCAGCAGCCGATTAGACAGGGCCGCTAATGAGCAGTTCTTC
TRBV29-1	TRBD1	many	TRBJ1-2	CSVTDRGAYGYTF	TGCAGCGTAACGGACAGGGGTGCCTATGGCTACACCTTC
TRBV12-3/TRBV12-4	NA	few	TRBJ1-5	CASSLEGRRNQPQHF	TGTGCCAGCAGTTTGGAGGGACGCAGAAATCAGCCCCAGCATTTT
TRBV12-3/TRBV12-4	NA	few	TRBJ1-1	CASSFNLMNTEAFF	TGTGCCAGCAGTTTCAATCTCATGAACACTGAAGCTTTCTTT
TRBV6-2/TRBV6-3	NA	few	TRBJ2-3	CASSYSIGEADTQYF	TGTGCCAGCAGTTACTCGATAGGGGAGGCAGATACGCAGTATTTT
TRBV20-1	NA	many	TRBJ2-3	CSARGQADTQYF	TGCAGTGCTAGAGGACAGGCAGATACGCAGTATTTT
TRBV20-1	NA	NA	TRBJ1-1	CSPQRNTEAFF	TGCAGCCCCCAGAGGAACACTGAAGCTTTCTTT
TRBV27	NA	many	TRBJ1-6	CASGFRGGNSPLHF	TGTGCCAGCGGGTTTAGGGGAGGTAATTCACCCCTCCACTTT
TRBV5-1	NA	many	TRBJ1-6	CASSLETNSPLHF	TGCGCCAGCAGCTTGGAAACGAATTCACCCCTCCACTTT
TRBV9	TRBD2	NA	TRBJ2-5	CAGSLAGGETQYF	TGTGCCGGCAGCCTTGCGGGGGGAGAGACCCAGTACTTC
TRBV5-1	NA	few	TRBJ2-1	CASSLGFGGSYNEQFF	TGCGCCAGCAGCCTTGGATTTGGCGGCTCCTACAATGAGCAGTTCTTC